The T cell receptor beta chain under discussion was sequenced for a study of OX40 agonist ivuxolimab in advanced cancers. The method was immunoSEQ multiplex PCR; TCRdb's version includes in-frame clones alone and lacks a portion of them. The sample consists of approximately 50,000 clones, around nine tenths of them appearing once. This CDR3 is 15 amino acids long. V was trimmed by 1 base and J by 2 bases, leaving 10 bases between them. CDR1 is LNHDA and CDR2 is SQIVND in the germline V gene (reference sequence). The sampling schedule covered blood at baseline, cycle 4 day 1, and cycle 7 day 1. The rearrangement uses TRBV19 and TRBJ2-3; D is possibly TRBD1 (5 bases). The material sequenced was CD4+ or CD8+ T cells sorted from blood, taken in a trial of the OX40 agonist ivuxolimab. The sequence derives from an adult with an advanced solid tumor such as melanoma, head and neck, liver or kidney cancer. The CDR3 spells CASSIGQKATDTQYF. CDR3 nucleotide sequence: TGTGCCAGTAGTATAGGACAGAAAGCCACAGATACGCAGTATTTT.